Shown below are 2 T cell receptor beta chains from a single sample sequenced in a study of type 1 regulatory T cells. Study-level results: Tr1 cells had a more restricted TCR repertoire than non-Tr1 cells.

MiXCR, run by TCRdb on the reads, gives a single entry per CDR3 protein. Of approximately 77,000 distinct CDR3 sequences listed, more than 20% are singletons. Their target antigens are unknown. Sequencing was performed on cultured type 1 regulatory T (Tr1) cells, either the whole culture or a sorted fraction (not recorded which). These receptors were taken from a human donor in good health.

J is TRBJ2-1 and V is TRBV24-1; D is uncertain. This CDR3 has 12 amino acids. Germline CDR1 reads KGHDR; CDR2 reads SFDVKD. V dropped 4 bases and J dropped 5 bases, with 5 bases sitting between them. This CDR3 reads CATSDYHNEQFF. Written as DNA, the CDR3 is TGTGCCACCAGTGACTACCACAATGAGCAGTTCTTC.

The V and J genes are TRBV7-6 and TRBJ2-7, with 9 positions matching TRBD2. Germline values: CDR1 SGHVS, CDR2 FNYEAQ. The CDR3 is 14 residues long. V was pared by 1 base and J by 3 bases, with 1 base of the junction left unmatched. CDR3 in DNA: TGTGCCAGCAGCTTAGTAGCGGGGGACTACGAGCAGTACTTC. Translated, it gives CASSLVAGDYEQYF.